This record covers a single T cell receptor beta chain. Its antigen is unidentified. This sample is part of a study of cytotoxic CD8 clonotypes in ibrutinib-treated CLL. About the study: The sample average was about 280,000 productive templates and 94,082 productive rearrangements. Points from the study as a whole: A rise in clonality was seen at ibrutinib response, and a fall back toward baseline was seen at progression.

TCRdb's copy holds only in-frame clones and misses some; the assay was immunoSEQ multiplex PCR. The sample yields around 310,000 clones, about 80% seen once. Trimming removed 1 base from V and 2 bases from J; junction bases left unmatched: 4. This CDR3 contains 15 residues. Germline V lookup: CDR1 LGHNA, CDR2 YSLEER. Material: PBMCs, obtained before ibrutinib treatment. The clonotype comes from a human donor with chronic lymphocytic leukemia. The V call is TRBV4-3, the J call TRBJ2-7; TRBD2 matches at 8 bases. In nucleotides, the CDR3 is TGCGCCAGCAGCCAAGCGGCGGGAGGACCCTACGAGCAGTACTTC. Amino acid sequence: CASSQAAGGPYEQYF.